These T cell receptor beta chains were read from a single sample in a study of Graves' ophthalmopathy and Graves' hyperthyroidism. TCRdb re-analysed the multiplex PCR reads in MiXCR, keeping a single row per CDR3 protein. The data hold over 200,000 distinct CDR3 sequences, with around 28% observed a single time. Sequenced input: peripheral blood. These receptors were taken from a man over 45 with Graves' ophthalmopathy. Both conserved end residues are part of each CDR3. A D gene is named only where the DNA matches it firmly. Only some rows state a clone size, as once, few, many or a class for expanded clones.

j_call d_call v_call clone_size cdr3_aa cdr3_nt
TRBJ1-2 NA TRBV6-1 NA CASSEPVGYYGYTF TGTGCCAGCAGTGAACCGGTTGGGTACTATGGCTACACCTTC
TRBJ2-2 TRBD2 TRBV7-2 many CASSANPAWEGMNTGELFF TGTGCCAGCAGCGCAAATCCAGCTTGGGAGGGGATGAACACCGGGGAGCTGTTTTTT
TRBJ2-7 NA TRBV6-1 few CASSVLQGGEQYF TGTGCCAGCAGTGTCTTACAGGGCGGCGAGCAGTACTTC
TRBJ2-7 TRBD2 TRBV11-1 NA CASSPSEGLAGVYEQYF TGTGCCAGCAGCCCTTCCGAAGGACTAGCGGGAGTATACGAGCAGTACTTC
TRBJ1-2 NA TRBV10-3 NA CAISEQRFGYTF TGTGCCATCAGTGAGCAAAGGTTCGGCTACACCTTC
TRBJ2-2 NA TRBV28 many CASTPFTGELFF TGTGCCAGCACTCCGTTCACCGGGGAGCTGTTTTTT
TRBJ2-7 NA TRBV7-8 NA CASSTTSGPLPYEQYF TGTGCCAGCAGCACAACTTCAGGGCCGCTCCCCTACGAGCAGTACTTC
TRBJ2-7 NA TRBV20-1 many CSAETGTVDEQYF TGCAGTGCCGAGACAGGCACCGTCGACGAGCAGTACTTC
TRBJ2-6 NA TRBV6-1 many CASVKRPSGANVLTF TGTGCCAGCGTCAAAAGGCCGTCTGGGGCCAACGTCCTGACTTTC
TRBJ2-7 NA TRBV5-1 many CASSLNSASSYEQYF TGCGCCAGCAGCTTGAATAGCGCAAGTAGCTACGAGCAGTACTTC
TRBJ1-1 NA TRBV15 few CATSRLEGSAFF TGTGCCACCAGCAGGCTCGAGGGGTCAGCTTTCTTT